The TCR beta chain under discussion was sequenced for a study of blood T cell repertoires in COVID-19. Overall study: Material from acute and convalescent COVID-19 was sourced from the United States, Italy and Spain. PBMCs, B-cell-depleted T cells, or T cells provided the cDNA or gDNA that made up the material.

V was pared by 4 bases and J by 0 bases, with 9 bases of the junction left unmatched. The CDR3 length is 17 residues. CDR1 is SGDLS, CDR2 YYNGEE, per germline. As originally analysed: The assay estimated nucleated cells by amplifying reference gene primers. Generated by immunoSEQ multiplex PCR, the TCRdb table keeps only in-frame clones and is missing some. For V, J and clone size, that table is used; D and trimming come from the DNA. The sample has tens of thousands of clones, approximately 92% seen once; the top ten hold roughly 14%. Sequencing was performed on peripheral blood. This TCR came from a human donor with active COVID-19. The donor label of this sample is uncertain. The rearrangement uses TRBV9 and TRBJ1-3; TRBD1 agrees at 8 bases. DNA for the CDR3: TGTGCCAGCAGCTCCTGGACAGGGATCTCCTCTGGAAACACCATATATTTT. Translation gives CASSSWTGISSGNTIYF. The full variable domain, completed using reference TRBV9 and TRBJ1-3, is DSGVTQTPKHLITATGQRVTLRCSPRSGDLSVYWYQQSLDQGLQFLIQYYNGEERAKGNILERFSAQQFPDLHSELNLSSLELGDSALYFCASSSWTGISSGNTIYFGEGSWLTVV.